The TCR beta chain under discussion was sequenced for a study of T cell changes during pregnancy in multiple sclerosis. Germline CDR1 is SEHNR and CDR2 is FQNEAQ (reference sequence). V gave up 1 base and J gave up 4 bases, with 13 bases separating them. This CDR3 comprises 15 residues. This table comes from immunoSEQ multiplex PCR, and its TCRdb copy is limited to in-frame clones, with some not included. This sample has 50,000 or so clones, with 85% to 95% found just once. The sample was CD4+ T cells from peripheral blood mononuclear cells, taken in the third trimester of pregnancy. The gene calls are TRBV7-9 and TRBJ1-2; D remains ambiguous. The receptor's source is a female donor with multiple sclerosis, enrolled in a pregnancy study. The CDR3 loop reads CASSLESGRTYGYTF. The CDR3 DNA sequence: TGTGCCAGCAGCTTAGAGTCAGGCCGAACCTATGGCTACACCTTC.